Presented here are 7 T cell receptor beta chains from one specimen sequenced in a study of blood T cell repertoires in COVID-19. Produced via immunoSEQ multiplex PCR; TCRdb's table is partial and in-frame only. The sample lists approximately 5,900 clones; approximately 82% were seen once. The specimen sequenced was peripheral blood. These receptors were taken from a human donor with active COVID-19. The donor label of this sample is uncertain.

The chain combines TRBV4-1 with TRBJ2-3; 14 bases match TRBD2. Germline V CDR1 and CDR2: MGHRA, YSYEKL. The trim removed 3 bases at V and 14 bases at J, leaving 4 bases unmatched. This CDR3 has 13 residues. The CDR3 is CASSQGLAGVGYF. In DNA form, the CDR3 reads TGCGCCAGCAGCCAGGGACTAGCGGGGGTCGGGTATTTT.

This rearrangement joins TRBV14 to TRBJ1-6; 7 bases line up with TRBD1. In germline, CDR1 is SGHDN, CDR2 FVKESK. The CDR3 contains 15 residues. Germline trimming cut 4 bases from V and 13 bases from J; bases unmatched to any gene: 13. The CDR3 reads CASSLTQTGWAPLHF. The CDR3 coding sequence is TGTGCCAGCAGCCTGACCCAGACAGGGTGGGCGCCCCTCCACTTT.

The V call is TRBV19, the J call TRBJ2-2, with D perhaps TRBD2 (7 bases). From germline, CDR1 is LNHDA and CDR2 SQIVND (reference sequence). CDR3 size: 15 residues. Between the trimmed V and J ends, which lost 3 bases and 5 bases, there was a span of 13 bases. In DNA form, the CDR3 reads TGTGCCAGTAGTATTATCAGGGGAGGGACCGGGGAGCTGTTTTTT. It specifies CASSIIRGGTGELFF.

This CDR3 reads CASSNRERAQETQYF. The CDR3 DNA reads TGTGCCAGCAGCAACCGCGAGCGGGCCCAAGAGACCCAGTACTTC. This chain links TRBV7-6 with TRBJ2-5, with D maybe TRBD2 (6 bases). Trimming took 5 bases from V and 1 from J, leaving 14 bases between them. The CDR3 has 15 residues. Per the germline V gene, CDR1 is SGHVS and CDR2 is FNYEAQ.

This chain links TRBV9 with TRBJ2-3, with TRBD2 matching 9 bases. This CDR3 spans 16 amino acids. Germline V CDR1 and CDR2: SGDLS, YYNGEE. The V segment lost 4 bases and the J segment 2 bases; nucleotides outside the gene matches: 8. The CDR3 sequence: CASSLAAGGITDTQYF. The CDR3 region has the DNA TGTGCCAGCAGCCTAGCGGCGGGGGGGATCACAGATACGCAGTATTTT.

The rearrangement links TRBV30 to TRBJ2-7; TRBD2 is a possible D gene (6 bases). The ends were cut back, 0 bases at V and 2 bases at J, with 17 bases in the middle. The CDR3 totals 16 residues. Germline values: CDR1 GTSNPN, CDR2 SVGIG (reference sequence). CDR3 sequence: CAWSVPLGGSPYEQYF. The CDR3 coding sequence is TGTGCCTGGAGTGTGCCCCTGGGAGGTTCGCCCTACGAGCAGTACTTC.

This clone was seen a handful of times. The CDR3, as DNA: TGTGCCTGGAGTGAGACAGAATTTAGCAATCAGCCCCAGCATTTT. It translates to CAWSETEFSNQPQHF. The genes are TRBV30 and TRBJ1-5, with D perhaps matching TRBD1 (5 bases). Deletions cut 1 base from V and 0 bases from J, with 10 bases between. The CDR3 covers 15 residues. CDR1 GTSNPN and CDR2 SVGIG come from the germline V gene (reference sequence).